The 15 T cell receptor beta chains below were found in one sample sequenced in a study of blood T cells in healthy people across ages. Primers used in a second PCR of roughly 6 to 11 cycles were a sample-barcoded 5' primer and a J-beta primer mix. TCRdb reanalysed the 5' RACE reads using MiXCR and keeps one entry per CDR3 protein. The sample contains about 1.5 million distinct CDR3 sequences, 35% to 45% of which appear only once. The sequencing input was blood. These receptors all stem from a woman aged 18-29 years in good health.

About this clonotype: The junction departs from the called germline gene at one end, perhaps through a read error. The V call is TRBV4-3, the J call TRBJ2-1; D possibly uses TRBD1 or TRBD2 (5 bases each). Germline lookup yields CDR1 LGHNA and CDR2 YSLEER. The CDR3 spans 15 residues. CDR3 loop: CTSSLGSPRGNEQFF. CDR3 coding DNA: TGCACCAGCAGCCTGGGGAGCCCAAGGGGCAATGAGCAGTTCTTC.

CDR3 in DNA: TGTGCCACAAACGCCGGACCCAAAATGAACATTCAGTACTTC. Translation: CATNAGPKMNIQYF. The gene calls are TRBV28 and TRBJ2-4; D gene unclear. Germline lookup yields CDR1 MDHEN and CDR2 SYDVKM. The CDR3 covers 14 residues. Trimming took off 10 bases at V and 7 bases at J, with 20 bases between the two ends. Full variable domain (outside the CDR3, taken from reference TRBV28 and TRBJ2-4): DVKVTQSSRYLVKRTGEKVFLECVQDMDHENMFWYRQDPGLGLRLIYFSYDVKMKEKGDIPEGYSVSREKKERFSLILESASTNQTSMYLCATNAGPKMNIQYFGAGTRLSVL.

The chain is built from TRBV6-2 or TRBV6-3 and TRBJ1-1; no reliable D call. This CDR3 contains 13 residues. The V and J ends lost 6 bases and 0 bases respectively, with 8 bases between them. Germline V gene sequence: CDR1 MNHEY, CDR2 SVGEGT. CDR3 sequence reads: CASRNNMNTEAFF. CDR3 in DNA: TGTGCCAGCAGGAACAACATGAACACTGAAGCTTTCTTT.

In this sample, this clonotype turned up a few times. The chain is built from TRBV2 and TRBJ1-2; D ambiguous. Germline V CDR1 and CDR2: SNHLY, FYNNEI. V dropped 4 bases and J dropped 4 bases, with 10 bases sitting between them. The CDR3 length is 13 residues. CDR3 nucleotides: TGTGCCAGCAGTGGAGGCAGGAGCTATGGCTACACCTTC. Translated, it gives CASSGGRSYGYTF. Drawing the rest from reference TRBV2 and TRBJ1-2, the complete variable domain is EPEVTQTPSHQVTQMGQEVILRCVPISNHLYFYWYRQILGQKVEFLVSFYNNEISEKSEIFDDQFSVERPDGSNFTLKIRSTKLEDSAMYFCASSGGRSYGYTFGSGTRLTVV.

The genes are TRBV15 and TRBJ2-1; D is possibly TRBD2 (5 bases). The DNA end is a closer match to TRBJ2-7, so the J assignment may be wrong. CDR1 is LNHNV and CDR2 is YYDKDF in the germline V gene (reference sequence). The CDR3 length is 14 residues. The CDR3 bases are TGTGCCACCAGCAGAGTACGTAGTAGCGATGAGCAGTACTTC. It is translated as CATSRVRSSDEQYF.

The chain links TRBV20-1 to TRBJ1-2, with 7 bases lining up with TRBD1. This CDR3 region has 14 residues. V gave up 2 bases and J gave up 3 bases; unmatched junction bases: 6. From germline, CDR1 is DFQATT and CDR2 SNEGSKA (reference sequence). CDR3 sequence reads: CSARRLGTDYGYTF. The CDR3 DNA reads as TGCAGTGCTAGAAGACTGGGGACAGACTATGGCTACACCTTC.

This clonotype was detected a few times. CDR3 in DNA: TGTGCCAGCAGGAGCCTGACTAGCGGCTACAATGAGCAGTTCTTC. It encodes CASRSLTSGYNEQFF. This chain links TRBV25-1 with TRBJ2-1, with 9 bases aligning to TRBD2. Germline V gene lookup returns CDR1 MGHDK and CDR2 SYGVNS. This CDR3 has 15 amino acids. V shed 6 bases and J 3 bases; nucleotides not matched to a gene: 6.

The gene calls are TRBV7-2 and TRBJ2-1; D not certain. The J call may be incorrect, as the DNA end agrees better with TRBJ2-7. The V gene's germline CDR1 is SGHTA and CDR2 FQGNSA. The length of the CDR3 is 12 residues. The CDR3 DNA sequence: TGTGCCAGCGGACGGACCTACAATGAGCAGTACTTC. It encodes CASGRTYNEQYF.

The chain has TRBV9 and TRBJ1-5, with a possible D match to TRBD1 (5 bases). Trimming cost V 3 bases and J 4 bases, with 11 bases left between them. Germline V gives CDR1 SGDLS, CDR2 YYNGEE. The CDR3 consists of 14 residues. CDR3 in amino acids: CASSASGWNQPQHF. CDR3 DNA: TGTGCCAGCAGCGCCTCAGGGTGGAATCAGCCCCAGCATTTT.

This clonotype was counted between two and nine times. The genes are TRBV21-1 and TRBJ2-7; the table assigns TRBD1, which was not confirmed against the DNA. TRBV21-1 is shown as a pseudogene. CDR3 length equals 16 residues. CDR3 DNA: TGTGCCAGCAGATCCTCCTGGGCGCTAGGAGGCTACGAGCAGTACTTC. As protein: CASRSSWALGGYEQYF.

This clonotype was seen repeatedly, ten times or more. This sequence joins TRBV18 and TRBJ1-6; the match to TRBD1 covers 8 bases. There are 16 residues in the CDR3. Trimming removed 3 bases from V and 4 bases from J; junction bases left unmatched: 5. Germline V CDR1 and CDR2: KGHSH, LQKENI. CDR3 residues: CASSPPGQGYNSPLHF. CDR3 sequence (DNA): TGTGCCAGCTCACCCCCCGGACAGGGATATAATTCACCCCTCCACTTT.

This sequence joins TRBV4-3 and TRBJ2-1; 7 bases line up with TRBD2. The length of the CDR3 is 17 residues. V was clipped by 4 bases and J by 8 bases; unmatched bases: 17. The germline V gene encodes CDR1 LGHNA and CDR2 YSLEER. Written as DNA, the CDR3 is TGCGCCAGCAGCCTAGAGGATCGCTGGCGGGAGAGCGATGAGCAGTTCTTC. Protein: CASSLEDRWRESDEQFF.

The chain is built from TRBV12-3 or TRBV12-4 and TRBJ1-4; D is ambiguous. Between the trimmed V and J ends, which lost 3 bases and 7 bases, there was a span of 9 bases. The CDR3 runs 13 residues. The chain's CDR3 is CASSLRVGEKLFF. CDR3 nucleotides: TGTGCCAGCAGTTTGAGGGTGGGTGAAAAACTGTTTTTT.

The CDR3, as DNA: TGCAGTGGACAGATAGTAAAGTGGGGGAGCTCCTACAATGAGCAGTTCTTC. It specifies CSGQIVKWGSSYNEQFF. The chain links TRBV20-1 to TRBJ2-1, with D perhaps given as TRBD1 or TRBD2 (5 bases each). The germline V gene encodes CDR1 DFQATT and CDR2 SNEGSKA (reference sequence). Trimming stripped 7 bases from V and 0 bases from J, with 22 bases between. This CDR3 has 17 residues.

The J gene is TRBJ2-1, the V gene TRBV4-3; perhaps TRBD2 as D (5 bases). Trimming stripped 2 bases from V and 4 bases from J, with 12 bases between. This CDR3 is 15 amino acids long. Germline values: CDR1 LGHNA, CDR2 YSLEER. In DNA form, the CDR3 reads TGCGCCAGCAGCCAAAGCGGAGGAACATACAATGAGCAGTTCTTC. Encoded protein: CASSQSGGTYNEQFF.